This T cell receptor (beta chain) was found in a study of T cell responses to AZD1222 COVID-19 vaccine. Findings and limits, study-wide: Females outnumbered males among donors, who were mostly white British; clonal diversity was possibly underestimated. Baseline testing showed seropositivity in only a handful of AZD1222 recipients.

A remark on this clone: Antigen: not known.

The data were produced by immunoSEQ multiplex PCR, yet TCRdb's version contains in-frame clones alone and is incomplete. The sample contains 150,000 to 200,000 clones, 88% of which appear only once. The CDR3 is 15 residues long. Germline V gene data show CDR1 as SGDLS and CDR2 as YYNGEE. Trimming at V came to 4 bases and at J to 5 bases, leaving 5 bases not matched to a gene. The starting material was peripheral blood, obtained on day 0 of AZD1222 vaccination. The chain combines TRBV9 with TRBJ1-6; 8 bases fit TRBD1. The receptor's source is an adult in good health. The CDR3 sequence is CASSRGDRNNSPLHF. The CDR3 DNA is TGTGCCAGCAGCCGGGGGGACAGGAATAATTCACCCCTCCACTTT. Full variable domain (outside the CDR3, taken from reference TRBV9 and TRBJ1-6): DSGVTQTPKHLITATGQRVTLRCSPRSGDLSVYWYQQSLDQGLQFLIQYYNGEERAKGNILERFSAQQFPDLHSELNLSSLELGDSALYFCASSRGDRNNSPLHFGNGTRLTVT.